This entry features one T cell receptor beta chain sequence. The sample originates from a study of blood T cell repertoires in COVID-19. Looking at the study overall: The analysed material was cDNA or gDNA that came from T cells, B-cell-depleted T cells, or PBMCs.

This table comes from immunoSEQ multiplex PCR, and its TCRdb copy is limited to in-frame clones, with some not included. Of around 340,000 clones listed, around 85% were seen once; the top ten hold approximately 4.4%. CDR1 and CDR2 from the germline V gene are SGHDN and FVKESK. This CDR3 has 16 residues. V was cut by 4 bases and J by 2 bases, with 18 bases left in between. Sequencing input: PBMCs or T cells enriched from blood (not recorded which). The receptor was derived from a woman in her thirties or forties with acute COVID-19. The rearrangement uses TRBV14 and TRBJ2-7, with D tentatively TRBD2 (6 bases). The DNA for the CDR3 is TGTGCCAGCAGCCTCTTAAATGTGCCGGGGGCCTACGAGCAGTACTTC. It is translated as CASSLLNVPGAYEQYF.